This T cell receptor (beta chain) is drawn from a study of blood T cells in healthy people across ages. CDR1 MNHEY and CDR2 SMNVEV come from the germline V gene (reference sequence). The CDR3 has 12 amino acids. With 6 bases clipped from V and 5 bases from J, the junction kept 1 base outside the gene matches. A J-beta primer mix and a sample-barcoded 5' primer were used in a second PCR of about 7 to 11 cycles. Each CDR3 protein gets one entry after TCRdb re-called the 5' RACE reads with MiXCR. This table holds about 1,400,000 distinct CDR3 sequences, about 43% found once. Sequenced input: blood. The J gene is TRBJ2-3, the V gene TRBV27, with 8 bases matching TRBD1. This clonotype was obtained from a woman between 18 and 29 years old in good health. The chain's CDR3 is CASSTGGDTQYF. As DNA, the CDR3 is TGTGCCAGCAGCACAGGGGGAGATACGCAGTATTTT.